A selection of T cell receptor beta chains follows, all from one sample in a study of human T cells and chemical hapten exposure. TCRdb ran MiXCR on the RACE reads and lists one entry per CDR3 protein. Of tens of thousands of distinct CDR3 sequences in the sample, roughly 8.5% are singletons; the top ten hold around 2.8%. Specimen: whole blood. The receptors derive from a female donor in good health. Some clones in this sample may be carry-over from other donors' samples. Both conserved end residues are part of each CDR3. Fields, in order: V gene, D gene, CDR3 length, J gene, clone size, CDR3 protein, CDR3 DNA. A D gene is named only where the DNA matches it firmly. The size field is filled for only some rows; it gives once, few, many or a size class.

v_gene: TRBV5-1
d_gene: NA
len: 15
j_gene: TRBJ1-6
abundance: NA
CDR3aa: CASSLEGAYNSPLHF
CDR3nt: TGCGCCAGCAGCTTGGAAGGGGCGTATAATTCACCCCTCCACTTT

v_gene: TRBV4-2
d_gene: TRBD1
len: 15
j_gene: TRBJ1-5
abundance: NA
CDR3aa: CASSQEGQYHQPQHF
CDR3nt: TGTGCCAGCAGCCAAGAGGGACAGTATCATCAGCCCCAGCATTTT

v_gene: TRBV20-1
d_gene: NA
len: 14
j_gene: TRBJ1-2
abundance: NA
CDR3aa: CSARDQRGRYGYTF
CDR3nt: TGCAGTGCTAGAGATCAAAGGGGTCGCTATGGCTACACCTTC

v_gene: TRBV27
d_gene: TRBD1
len: 14
j_gene: TRBJ1-5
abundance: many
CDR3aa: CASPRGTGEAPQHF
CDR3nt: TGTGCCAGCCCCAGGGGGACAGGGGAAGCGCCCCAGCATTTT

v_gene: TRBV7-3
d_gene: TRBD2
len: 16
j_gene: TRBJ2-5
abundance: NA
CDR3aa: CASSLTGGGPLETQYF
CDR3nt: TGTGCCAGCAGCTTAACCGGGGGAGGGCCACTAGAGACCCAGTACTTC

v_gene: TRBV2
d_gene: NA
len: 14
j_gene: TRBJ2-5
abundance: few
CDR3aa: CASSEADSQETQYF
CDR3nt: TGTGCCAGCAGTGAAGCGGACAGCCAAGAGACCCAGTACTTC

v_gene: TRBV9
d_gene: NA
len: 15
j_gene: TRBJ2-1
abundance: NA
CDR3aa: CASSADAGRGDEQFF
CDR3nt: TGTGCCAGCAGTGCGGACGCAGGGAGAGGGGATGAGCAGTTCTTC

v_gene: TRBV14
d_gene: NA
len: 15
j_gene: TRBJ2-3
abundance: NA
CDR3aa: CASSQGQGFTDTQYF
CDR3nt: TGTGCCAGCAGCCAGGGGCAGGGGTTCACAGATACGCAGTATTTT

v_gene: TRBV6-1
d_gene: TRBD1
len: 15
j_gene: TRBJ1-4
abundance: many
CDR3aa: CASRDTGDGFEKLFF
CDR3nt: TGTGCCAGCAGAGATACAGGGGATGGGTTTGAAAAACTGTTTTTT

v_gene: TRBV28
d_gene: NA
len: 14
j_gene: TRBJ1-2
abundance: many
CDR3aa: CASTSRGIRDGYTF
CDR3nt: TGTGCCAGTACATCCAGGGGTATACGAGATGGCTACACCTTC

v_gene: TRBV29-1
d_gene: NA
len: 12
j_gene: TRBJ1-1
abundance: many
CDR3aa: CSVGHLNTEAFF
CDR3nt: TGCAGCGTGGGACACCTGAACACTGAAGCTTTCTTT

v_gene: TRBV18
d_gene: NA
len: 12
j_gene: TRBJ2-1
abundance: many
CDR3aa: CASSPPQGREFF
CDR3nt: TGTGCCAGCTCACCACCACAGGGACGGGAGTTCTTC

v_gene: TRBV6-6
d_gene: NA
len: 12
j_gene: TRBJ1-4
abundance: few
CDR3aa: CASSYNNEKLFF
CDR3nt: TGTGCCAGCAGTTATAATAATGAAAAACTGTTTTTT

v_gene: TRBV9
d_gene: TRBD2
len: 15
j_gene: TRBJ2-7
abundance: few
CDR3aa: CASSETSGRVGEQYF
CDR3nt: TGTGCCAGCAGCGAAACTAGCGGGAGGGTAGGGGAGCAGTACTTC

v_gene: TRBV12-3/TRBV12-4
d_gene: TRBD2
len: 15
j_gene: TRBJ2-3
abundance: many
CDR3aa: CASSRGGGRADTQYF
CDR3nt: TGTGCCAGCAGTCGCGGGGGTGGGCGGGCAGATACGCAGTATTTT

v_gene: TRBV20-1
d_gene: NA
len: 14
j_gene: TRBJ2-1
abundance: few
CDR3aa: CSAREGSSYNEQFF
CDR3nt: TGCAGTGCTAGAGAAGGGAGCTCCTACAATGAGCAGTTCTTC

v_gene: TRBV7-9
d_gene: TRBD1
len: 14
j_gene: TRBJ2-2
abundance: few
CDR3aa: CASTSTGSHGELFF
CDR3nt: TGTGCCAGCACCTCGACAGGGTCTCATGGGGAGCTGTTTTTT

v_gene: TRBV20-1
d_gene: NA
len: 15
j_gene: TRBJ1-6
abundance: NA
CDR3aa: CSARRGAVDNSPLHF
CDR3nt: TGCAGTGCTAGACGTGGGGCAGTTGATAATTCACCCCTCCACTTT

v_gene: TRBV7-9
d_gene: NA
len: 16
j_gene: TRBJ2-5
abundance: many
CDR3aa: CASSFGVQGDGETQYF
CDR3nt: TGTGCCAGCAGCTTCGGGGTACAAGGGGACGGGGAGACCCAGTACTTC